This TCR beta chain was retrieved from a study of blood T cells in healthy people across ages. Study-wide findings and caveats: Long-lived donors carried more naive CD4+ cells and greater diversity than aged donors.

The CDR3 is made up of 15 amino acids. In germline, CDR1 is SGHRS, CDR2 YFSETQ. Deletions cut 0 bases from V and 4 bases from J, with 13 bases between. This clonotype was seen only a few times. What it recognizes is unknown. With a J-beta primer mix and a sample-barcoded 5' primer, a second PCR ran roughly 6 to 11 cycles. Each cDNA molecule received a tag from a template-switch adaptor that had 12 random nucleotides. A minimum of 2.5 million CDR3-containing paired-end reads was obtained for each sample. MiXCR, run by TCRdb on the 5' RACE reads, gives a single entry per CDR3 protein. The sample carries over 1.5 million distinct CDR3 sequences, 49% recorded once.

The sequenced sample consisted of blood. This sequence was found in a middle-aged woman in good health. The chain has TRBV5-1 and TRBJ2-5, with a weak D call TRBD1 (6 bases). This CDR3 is CASSLGGQTPETQYF. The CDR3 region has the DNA TGCGCCAGCAGCTTGGGGGGACAAACTCCAGAGACCCAGTACTTC.